This T cell receptor beta chain was obtained from a study of control samples from healthy donors and cancer patients. The table came from immunoSEQ multiplex PCR; TCRdb's copy has only in-frame clones and leaves some out. Found here are roughly 80,000 clones, approximately 90% of them singletons; the top ten hold 5.7%. Sequencing was performed on blood. The receptor was derived from a woman aged 45-59 years in good health.

The CDR3 reads CASVGQYTEAFF. CDR3 DNA sequence: TGTGCCAGCGTAGGACAGTACACTGAAGCTTTCTTT. The chain couples TRBV2 to TRBJ1-1; possible D gene TRBD1, 6 bases. Trimming pared 8 bases from V and 3 bases from J, leaving 10 bases between. The CDR3 loop spans 12 amino acids. Germline V gene lookup returns CDR1 SNHLY and CDR2 FYNNEI.